The 27 T cell receptor beta chains below all came from one sample that was sequenced in a study of beta chain features in type 1 diabetes. Since all of the isolated RNA was reverse transcribed, expressed TCRB transcripts were what got sequenced. Profiled with immunoSEQ multiplex PCR; TCRdb holds only in-frame clones, not every one. The sample records 250,000 to 350,000 clones, around 15% being singletons. The specimen was central memory CD4+ T cells from blood. The receptor set was obtained from a man aged 30-40 years in good health.

J is TRBJ1-2 and V is TRBV30; D is undetermined. V was trimmed by 6 bases and J by 0 bases, leaving 11 bases between them. The CDR3 has 13 residues. Germline V gene lookup returns CDR1 GTSNPN and CDR2 SVGIG (reference sequence). The CDR3 spells CACQGQSNYGYTF. As DNA, the CDR3 is TGTGCCTGTCAAGGGCAGTCTAACTATGGCTACACCTTC.

V is TRBV5-4 and J is TRBJ1-2; D is unresolved. This CDR3 is built from 11 residues. Germline-derived CDR1 and CDR2 are SGHNT and YYREEE (reference sequence). The V end lost 2 bases, the J end lost 8 bases, and 7 bases lay between the germline ends. In nucleotides, the CDR3 is TGTGCCAGCAGCTTTACATCGGGCTACACCTTC. Protein product: CASSFTSGYTF. Complete variable domain (other parts from reference TRBV5-4 and TRBJ1-2): ETGVTQSPTHLIKTRGQQVTLRCSSQSGHNTVSWYQQALGQGPQFIFQYYREEENGRGNFPPRFSGLQFPNYSSELNVNALELDDSALYLCASSFTSGYTFGSGTRLTVV.

The chain has TRBV7-6 and TRBJ1-4; D is perhaps TRBD1 (5 bases). V was trimmed by 5 bases and J by 7 bases, leaving 23 bases between them. From germline, CDR1 is SGHVS and CDR2 FNYEAQ. This CDR3 spans 17 amino acids. The CDR3 here is CASSPRSGQGLGEKLFF. CDR3 DNA: TGTGCCAGCAGCCCCAGGTCCGGGCAGGGATTAGGTGAAAAACTGTTTTTT.

The genes are TRBV6-1 and TRBJ1-4; D is undetermined. Germline V lookup: CDR1 MNHNS, CDR2 SASEGT. The V gene lost 1 base and the J gene lost 6 bases, with 9 bases spanning the gap. This CDR3 is 14 amino acids long. CDR3 sequence (DNA): TGTGCCAGCAGTGAAGGTTCCTCCTATGAAAAACTGTTTTTT. As protein: CASSEGSSYEKLFF.

V is TRBV2 and J is TRBJ1-5; D is uncertain. V gave up 4 bases and J gave up 6 bases, with 13 bases separating them. In germline, CDR1 is SNHLY, CDR2 FYNNEI. The CDR3 loop spans 14 amino acids. The CDR3 nucleotides read TGTGCCAGCAGTGTGGTCGGGGAGGGTCAGCCCCAGCATTTT. This gives the protein CASSVVGEGQPQHF.

This clone has ten or more counts. The chain uses TRBV6-5 and TRBJ1-1; possible D gene TRBD1, 5 bases. CDR3 size: 12 residues. Trimming left V 5 bases short and J 7 bases short, with 11 bases between. CDR1 is MNHEY, CDR2 SVGAGI, per germline. In DNA, the CDR3 is TGTGCCAGCAGTAATAGGGACCTTGAAGCTTTCTTT. Translation: CASSNRDLEAFF.

This clone came up a few times. CDR3 sequence reads: CASSEYGPVTEAFF. DNA of the CDR3: TGTGCCAGCAGTGAATACGGCCCGGTCACTGAAGCTTTCTTT. V usage is TRBV25-1 and J usage is TRBJ1-1, with D unresolved. Germline V lookup: CDR1 MGHDK, CDR2 SYGVNS. There are 14 residues in the CDR3. V was cut by 0 bases and J by 4 bases, with 9 bases left in between. Filled out from reference TRBV25-1 and TRBJ1-1, the complete variable domain reads EADIYQTPRYLVIGTGKKITLECSQTMGHDKMYWYQQDPGMELHLIHYSYGVNSTEKGDLSSESTVSRIRTEHFPLTLESARPSHTSQYLCASSEYGPVTEAFFGQGTRLTVV.

V gene TRBV30 combines with J gene TRBJ1-1; no definite D call. Germline CDR1 is GTSNPN and CDR2 is SVGIG (reference sequence). Trimming took 2 bases from V and 0 from J, leaving 7 bases between them. The CDR3 runs 13 residues. CDR3 loop: CAWSSPMNTEAFF. The CDR3 DNA sequence: TGTGCCTGGAGTTCTCCCATGAACACTGAAGCTTTCTTT.

This clone has a handful of counts. The genes are TRBV5-1 and TRBJ2-2; 8 bases are shared with TRBD2. The V gene end was trimmed by 0 bases and the J gene end by 4 bases; junction bases not matched to a gene: 5. Looked up from germline, CDR1 is SGHRS and CDR2 is YFSETQ. This CDR3 has 16 residues. The CDR3 spells CASSLAGGPGTGELFF. The CDR3 nucleotides read TGCGCCAGCAGCTTGGCGGGGGGGCCGGGCACCGGGGAGCTGTTTTTT. The whole variable domain, filled in from reference TRBV5-1 and TRBJ2-2, reads KAGVTQTPRYLIKTRGQQVTLSCSPISGHRSVSWYQQTPGQGLQFLFEYFSETQRNKGNFPGRFSGRQFSNSRSEMNVSTLELGDSALYLCASSLAGGPGTGELFFGEGSRLTVL.

This clone was recorded a few times. The chain recombines TRBV19 with TRBJ2-3, with a weak D call TRBD2 (5 bases). V gave up 3 bases and J gave up 3 bases, with 16 bases separating them. CDR3 length equals 16 residues. Germline CDR1 LNHDA, CDR2 SQIVND (reference sequence). CDR3 amino acids: CASSIRVGERTDTQYF. The CDR3 coding sequence is TGTGCCAGTAGTATTCGGGTTGGGGAGAGGACAGATACGCAGTATTTT.

A few counts support this clone. The V and J genes are TRBV4-1 and TRBJ1-4; D is perhaps TRBD1 (6 bases). Germline assignment: CDR1 MGHRA and CDR2 YSYEKL. V gave up 1 base and J gave up 6 bases, with 9 bases separating them. This CDR3 is 14 amino acids long. Here the CDR3 DNA reads TGCGCCAGCAGCCAAGTAGGGGGACATGAAAAACTGTTTTTT. It encodes CASSQVGGHEKLFF.

This clone was counted only a few times. This chain joins TRBV2 and TRBJ1-5; D is uncertain. Looked up from germline, CDR1 is SNHLY and CDR2 is FYNNEI. The CDR3 totals 13 residues. The ends were cut back, 7 bases at V and 4 bases at J, with 11 bases in the middle. The CDR3 is CASTLAGNQPQHF. For the CDR3, the DNA is TGTGCCAGCACTTTGGCAGGTAATCAGCCCCAGCATTTT.

This clone was seen more than once but under ten times. The V gene is TRBV7-2, the J gene TRBJ2-7; either TRBD1 or TRBD2 may supply D (5 bases each). The germline V and J ends were trimmed by 4 bases and 4 bases, with 20 bases remaining between them. The germline gives CDR1 SGHTA, CDR2 FQGNSA. The CDR3 loop spans 16 amino acids. CDR3 protein: CASSSPRGTGLYEQYF. CDR3 DNA: TGTGCCAGCAGCTCCCCCCGCGGAACGGGGCTGTACGAGCAGTACTTC.

The chain has TRBV7-2 and TRBJ2-5, with D possibly being TRBD1 (5 bases). Trimming pared 4 bases from V and 1 base from J, leaving 13 bases between. The CDR3 is 15 amino acids. The V gene's germline CDR1 is SGHTA and CDR2 FQGNSA. The CDR3 is CASSSTGAPQETQYF. In nucleotides, the CDR3 is TGTGCCAGCAGCTCCACAGGAGCCCCCCAAGAGACCCAGTACTTC.

In its sample, this clone was seen a few times. V usage is TRBV4-3 and J usage is TRBJ2-1; TRBD2 matches 8 bases. Germline values: CDR1 LGHNA, CDR2 YSLEER. CDR3 length: 12 amino acids. The V gene end was trimmed by 5 bases and the J gene end by 9 bases; junction bases not matched to a gene: 3. CDR3 loop: CASSFGRGEQFF. The CDR3 DNA reads TGCGCCAGCAGCTTCGGGAGGGGTGAGCAGTTCTTC.

This clone was seen a few times. V is TRBV5-6 and J is TRBJ1-2; no clear D. Germline values: CDR1 SGHDT, CDR2 YYEEEE. The CDR3 has 13 amino acids. Deletions cut 0 bases from V and 7 bases from J, with 10 bases between. The CDR3 region has the DNA TGTGCCAGCAGCTTGGGCGCTGGCTCTGGCTACACCTTC. Amino acid sequence: CASSLGAGSGYTF.

J is TRBJ1-1 and V is TRBV5-1; D unclear. In germline, CDR1 is SGHRS, CDR2 YFSETQ. The CDR3 is made up of 14 amino acids. The germline V and J ends were trimmed by 4 bases and 1 base, with 11 bases remaining between them. The CDR3: CASSAAAGNTEAFF. CDR3 coding DNA: TGCGCCAGCAGCGCGGCAGCCGGGAACACTGAAGCTTTCTTT.

J is TRBJ2-1 and V is TRBV6-4; TRBD2 agrees at 9 bases. The CDR3 sequence is 17 residues long. Losses at the gene ends were 6 bases for V and 6 bases for J; bases not matched to a gene: 15. Germline CDR1 MRHNA, CDR2 SNTAGT. CDR3 sequence (DNA): TGTGCCAGCAGCCGTAGCTGGGCGGGAGGGCCAGGCAATGAGCAGTTCTTC. Protein: CASSRSWAGGPGNEQFF.

This clone was observed a few times. V and J are TRBV27 and TRBJ2-1; D uncertain. The CDR3 sequence is 14 residues long. Germline V gene lookup returns CDR1 MNHEY and CDR2 SMNVEV (reference sequence). V lost 7 bases and J lost 7, with 17 bases in between. Here the CDR3 DNA reads TGTGCCAGCAATGCGGTGGAATATGGGAATGAGCAGTTCTTC. Its translation is CASNAVEYGNEQFF.

This chain connects TRBV7-2 to TRBJ1-1, with D unresolved. The ends were cut back, 2 bases at V and 3 bases at J, with 10 bases in the middle. CDR1 and CDR2 (germline): SGHTA, FQGNSA. The CDR3 totals 14 residues. The CDR3 DNA sequence: TGTGCCAGCAGCTTATCCGCGATGGACACTGAAGCTTTCTTT. It yields the protein CASSLSAMDTEAFF.

This clone was seen a few times. Other DNA sequences in this sample translate to the same CDR3. The rearrangement joins TRBV12-5 to TRBJ2-2; no reliable D call. The V gene lost 1 base and the J gene lost 2 bases, with 8 bases spanning the gap. CDR1 LGHNT and CDR2 FRNRAP come from the germline V gene. The CDR3 is made up of 15 amino acids. CDR3 in amino acids: CASGLDRINTGELFF. The DNA of the CDR3 is TGTGCTAGTGGTTTGGACCGGATTAACACCGGGGAGCTGTTTTTT.

This chain links TRBV5-4 with TRBJ2-1; D perhaps matches TRBD2 (5 bases). Germline CDR1 SGHNT, CDR2 YYREEE (reference sequence). CDR3 length: 15 residues. The V gene lost 0 bases and the J gene lost 4 bases, with 11 bases spanning the gap. CDR3: CASSLEMDSYNEQFF. The CDR3 DNA is TGTGCCAGCAGCTTGGAGATGGACTCGTACAATGAGCAGTTCTTC.

This clone was recorded many times. This sequence joins TRBV23-1 and TRBJ2-1; 11 bases are shared with TRBD2. TRBV23-1 qualifies as an ORF whose function is uncertain. V lost 4 bases to trimming and J lost 5 bases; unmatched junction nucleotides: 7. The CDR3 sequence is 16 residues long. CDR3 DNA: TGCGCCAGCAGTCCCCGGACTAGCGGGTTGGACAATGAGCAGTTCTTC. Its protein product is CASSPRTSGLDNEQFF.

The sample holds a few counts of this clone. The chain combines TRBV4-1 with TRBJ1-3; D not resolved. The germline gives CDR1 MGHRA, CDR2 YSYEKL. The length of the CDR3 is 16 residues. The V end lost 6 bases, the J end lost 7 bases, and 22 bases lay between the germline ends. In nucleotides, the CDR3 is TGCGCCAGCAGTAAGCCCCTTACGGGCACCGGGAACACCATATATTTT. It translates to CASSKPLTGTGNTIYF.

This clone was observed a few times. The chain links TRBV5-4 to TRBJ2-1, with TRBD2 identical over 10 bases. The germline CDR1 and CDR2 sequences are SGHNT and YYREEE (reference sequence). V was clipped by 5 bases and J by 14 bases; unmatched bases: 16. The CDR3 runs to 15 residues. The CDR3 is CASRIWAGSGGAEFF. As DNA, the CDR3 is TGTGCCAGCAGAATTTGGGCGGGGAGCGGGGGGGCCGAGTTCTTC.

The chain has TRBV19 and TRBJ2-1; 8 bases fit TRBD2. The germline gives CDR1 LNHDA, CDR2 SQIVND (reference sequence). V lost 7 bases and J lost 1; bases outside the gene matches: 12. The CDR3 consists of 17 residues. CDR3 nucleotide sequence: TGTGCCAGTACCCGGATCAGCGGGAGCAAGTCCTACAATGAGCAGTTCTTC. Its translation is CASTRISGSKSYNEQFF.

This clone was counted ten times or more. The V gene is TRBV11-3, the J gene TRBJ1-1, with D unclear. The V gene's germline CDR1 is SGHNT and CDR2 YENEEA. This CDR3 spans 13 amino acids. V was trimmed by 2 bases and J by 1 base, leaving 5 bases between them. CDR3 in amino acids: CASSLHRNTEAFF. Here the CDR3 DNA reads TGTGCCAGCAGCTTACACAGGAACACTGAAGCTTTCTTT.